This note documents a single TCR beta chain sequence. Its cognate antigen is unknown. V lost 6 bases to trimming and J lost 9 bases, with 15 bases between them. Germline V gives CDR1 ENHRY, CDR2 SYGVKD. The CDR3 extends over 13 amino acids. This sample was included in a study of T-cell reconstitution after alpha-beta-depleted transplantation in children. The library targeted TCRbeta and was prepared with unique molecular identifiers. Using its own MiXCR run on the PCR reads, TCRdb lists one record per CDR3 protein. This sample carries 500,000 or so distinct CDR3 sequences, around 10% of them seen once, and the ten largest clones take 12% to 15%. Broader study findings: It was newly produced T cells that mostly accounted for T-cell counts and diversity one year after transplant. Surviving thymic progenitors and recipient T cells were the source of high TCRbeta diversity at day 60 in some patients. Expanded graft clones numbering several hundred reportedly gave rise to alpha-beta T cells about two months after transplant.

The V call is TRBV10-3, the J call TRBJ2-1; D not resolved. Sequencing used PBMCs, mostly from graft donor cells, obtained 180 days after TCRalphabeta/CD19-depleted stem cell transplant. The source of this sequence is a female patient between 2 and 15 years old who had a stem cell transplant for aplastic anemia, so the T cells may come from the graft donor. CDR3 sequence reads: CAISSSALGEQFF. DNA for the CDR3: TGTGCCATCAGCTCCAGTGCTTTGGGTGAGCAGTTCTTC.